The TCR beta chain under discussion was sequenced for a study of blood T cell repertoires in COVID-19. Study information: PBMCs, B-cell-depleted T cells, or T cells provided the cDNA or gDNA that made up the material.

CDR1 and CDR2 (germline): SGHRS, YFSETQ. This CDR3 has 18 amino acids. V dropped 3 bases and J dropped 0; count of bases not matched to a gene: 4. Original processing notes: Reference gene primer amplification gave estimated nucleated cell counts. Profiling relied on immunoSEQ multiplex PCR, and the TCRdb table lists in-frame clones only, not all of them. The V and J calls and clone size come from that table; D and trimming were worked out from the DNA. Here the sample spans hundreds of thousands of clones, around 91% being singletons. There are a few counts of this clone. Study members were between about 18 and 89 years old and lived in over 20 US regions. Cohort allocation depended upon clinical history that participants reported.

This rearrangement joins TRBV5-1 to TRBJ1-6; 12 nucleotides agree with TRBD1. The clonotype was recovered from a woman aged 18-35 years with acute COVID-19. Sequencing used PBMCs or T cells enriched from blood (not recorded which). The chain's CDR3 is CASSYLGQGASYNSPLHF. In nucleotides, the CDR3 is TGCGCCAGCAGCTACCTGGGACAGGGGGCCTCCTATAATTCACCCCTCCACTTT. Using reference TRBV5-1 and TRBJ1-6 for the parts outside the CDR3, the full variable domain is KAGVTQTPRYLIKTRGQQVTLSCSPISGHRSVSWYQQTPGQGLQFLFEYFSETQRNKGNFPGRFSGRQFSNSRSEMNVSTLELGDSALYLCASSYLGQGASYNSPLHFGNGTRLTVT.